The 21 T cell receptor beta chains listed next were all sequenced from one sample in a study of T cell responses to AZD1222 COVID-19 vaccine. Profiling relied on immunoSEQ multiplex PCR, and the TCRdb table lists in-frame clones only, not all of them. The sample contains tens of thousands of clones, 90% of which appear only once. Material: peripheral blood, obtained on day 0 of AZD1222 vaccination. These TCRs come from an adult in good health.

This chain links TRBV4-3 with TRBJ2-5, with TRBD2 matching 7 bases. With V trimmed by 1 base and J by 5 bases, 10 bases remained unmatched. CDR3 length equals 16 residues. Germline CDR1 and CDR2: LGHNA and YSLEER. The CDR3, as DNA: TGCGCCAGCAGCCAAGGGAGGGTAGCGGGCGGGGAGACCCAGTACTTC. Translation: CASSQGRVAGGETQYF.

Notes on this clone: Other DNA sequences within the sample encode an identical CDR3. The V gene is TRBV2, the J gene TRBJ2-7, with a weak D call TRBD1 (5 bases). Germline loops: CDR1 SNHLY, CDR2 FYNNEI. The V gene lost 2 bases and the J gene lost 3 bases, with 5 bases spanning the gap. The CDR3 has 12 residues. The CDR3 DNA is TGTGCCAGCAGTGAACAGGGCTACGAGCAGTACTTC. This encodes CASSEQGYEQYF.

This clone was recorded once. The chain couples TRBV7-2 to TRBJ2-7, with TRBD2 matching over 8 bases. The V and J ends lost 5 bases and 2 bases, in that order; junction bases with no gene match: 11. CDR1 and CDR2 from the germline V gene are SGHTA and FQGNSA. CDR3 length: 16 amino acids. The CDR3 DNA sequence: TGTGCCAGCAGCCCATCTAGCGGGCGGGTCCCCTACGAGCAGTACTTC. Amino acid sequence: CASSPSSGRVPYEQYF.

V gene TRBV28 combines with J gene TRBJ2-1; D remains unclear. CDR3 length equals 15 residues. The germline V gene encodes CDR1 MDHEN and CDR2 SYDVKM. V shed 6 bases and J shed 5 bases, with 17 bases lying between them. Here the CDR3 DNA reads TGTGCCAGCAGCCTCCGTAGAACAGTCCACAATGAGCAGTTCTTC. This encodes CASSLRRTVHNEQFF.

V is TRBV5-1 and J is TRBJ2-2; D may be TRBD1 (6 bases). V was trimmed by 5 bases and J by 2 bases, leaving 10 bases between them. The CDR3 is 14 amino acids. CDR1 is SGHRS and CDR2 is YFSETQ in the germline V gene. DNA for the CDR3: TGCGCCAGCAGGCCAGGGGAAAACACCGGGGAGCTGTTTTTT. It is translated as CASRPGENTGELFF.

The V gene is TRBV7-6, the J gene TRBJ2-1; 11 bases fit TRBD2. The CDR3 extends over 18 amino acids. Trimming took 4 bases from V and 3 from J; bases not matched to a gene: 11. Germline loops: CDR1 SGHVS, CDR2 FNYEAQ. The chain's CDR3 is CASSWGRLAGQVYNEQFF. CDR3 sequence (DNA): TGTGCCAGCAGCTGGGGGAGACTAGCGGGACAAGTCTACAATGAGCAGTTCTTC.

The V and J genes are TRBV11-2 and TRBJ2-7; a weak D match, TRBD2 (7 bases). Trimming took off 2 bases at V and 7 bases at J, with 12 bases between the two ends. Germline CDR1 is SGHAT and CDR2 is FQNNGV. CDR3 length: 13 amino acids. DNA of the CDR3: TGTGCCAGCAGCTTAAGGCGGGGGCTGGAGCAGTACTTC. Its protein product is CASSLRRGLEQYF.

The chain has TRBV21-1 and TRBJ2-2; TRBD1, the table's D call, lacks a check against the DNA. TRBV21-1 is designated a pseudogene. The CDR3 length is 14 residues. CDR3 bases: TGTGCCAGCAGATACAGATCGAACACCGGGGAGCTGTTTTTT. Translation gives CASRYRSNTGELFF.

J is TRBJ1-5 and V is TRBV11-3, with D possibly matching TRBD1 (5 bases). The CDR3 is made up of 12 amino acids. Per the germline V gene, CDR1 is SGHNT and CDR2 is YENEEA. V shed 1 base and J shed 7 bases, with 5 bases lying between them. CDR3 in DNA: TGTGCCAGCAGCTTAGGACAGCAGCCCCAGCATTTT. Translating gives CASSLGQQPQHF.

This chain connects TRBV20-1 to TRBJ2-2, with 7 bases that match TRBD1. This CDR3 is 15 amino acids long. Per germline, CDR1 DFQATT and CDR2 SNEGSKA (reference sequence). V shed 3 bases, J shed 6 bases, and the junction held 10 bases outside the gene matches. DNA of the CDR3: TGCAGTGCTAGTTTGACAGGGTTTTATCCCGGGGAGCTGTTTTTT. Protein: CSASLTGFYPGELFF.

This clone showed up just once. The V and J genes are TRBV7-9 and TRBJ2-1, with 10 bases fitting TRBD2. CDR1 and CDR2 (germline): SEHNR, FQNEAQ (reference sequence). The J segment lost 8 bases and the V segment lost 10 bases, leaving 17 bases of the junction unmatched. This CDR3 spans 16 amino acids. CDR3 bases: TGTGCCACTACTGGGGCTAGCGGGAGCCCAAGCGATGAGCAGTTCTTC. This encodes CATTGASGSPSDEQFF.

V and J are TRBV11-3 and TRBJ1-1; the match to TRBD1 covers 7 bases. Germline V lookup: CDR1 SGHNT, CDR2 YENEEA. With 3 bases clipped from V and 0 bases from J, the junction kept 4 bases outside the gene matches. This CDR3 has 15 residues. The CDR3 is CASSFHRGVNTEAFF. Written as DNA, the CDR3 is TGTGCCAGCAGCTTTCACAGGGGAGTGAACACTGAAGCTTTCTTT.

J is TRBJ2-7 and V is TRBV29-1; D not resolved. V was shortened by 0 bases and J by 2 bases, with 11 bases between the two germline ends. CDR1 and CDR2 (germline): SQVTM, ANQGSEA. The CDR3 has 14 residues. In nucleotides, the CDR3 is TGCAGCGTTGAAGATCAGGAACGGACCTACGAGCAGTACTTC. It codes for CSVEDQERTYEQYF.

This chain uses TRBV28 with TRBJ1-3; no firm D call. Germline V gene sequence: CDR1 MDHEN, CDR2 SYDVKM. Trimming removed 3 bases at V and 4 bases at J, with 13 bases between. The CDR3 loop spans 15 amino acids. The CDR3 loop reads CASSFMGSPGNTIYF. In nucleotides, the CDR3 is TGTGCCAGCAGTTTCATGGGGTCTCCGGGAAACACCATATATTTT.

As DNA, the CDR3 is TGTGCCAGCACCAAGGACAGGTGGATTGCAGATACGCAGTATTTT. This gives the protein CASTKDRWIADTQYF. This sequence joins TRBV7-9 and TRBJ2-3; TRBD1 agrees at 7 bases. Germline V CDR1 and CDR2: SEHNR, FQNEAQ (reference sequence). The CDR3 runs 15 residues. Losses at the gene ends were 7 bases for V and 4 bases for J; bases not matched to a gene: 11.

J is TRBJ1-4 and V is TRBV7-8; weak D call: TRBD1 (5 bases). CDR3 length: 17 amino acids. Between the trimmed V and J ends, which lost 1 base and 4 bases, there was a span of 16 bases. Germline values: CDR1 SGHVS, CDR2 FQNEAQ. CDR3 residues: CASSLGIGTVVNEKLFF. The CDR3 DNA is TGTGCCAGCAGCTTAGGAATCGGGACCGTCGTTAATGAAAAACTGTTTTTT.

This clone showed up just once. This chain links TRBV5-5 with TRBJ1-2, with D uncertain. The CDR3 contains 18 residues. The germline gives CDR1 SGHKS, CDR2 YYEKEE (reference sequence). V lost 3 bases, J lost 1 base, and 22 bases lay in between. In DNA form, the CDR3 reads TGTGCCAGCAGCTACCTACCGGGGTTGGACCGAAGTAACTATGGCTACACCTTC. Protein product: CASSYLPGLDRSNYGYTF.

The chain uses TRBV18 and TRBJ1-4, with D tentatively TRBD1 (6 bases). V was cut by 0 bases and J by 8 bases, with 10 bases left in between. The CDR3 has 14 amino acids. The germline gives CDR1 KGHSH, CDR2 LQKENI. CDR3 amino acids: CASSPPSGDEKLFF. The CDR3 DNA is TGTGCCAGCTCACCACCGTCAGGGGACGAAAAACTGTTTTTT. The complete variable domain, with remaining parts taken from reference TRBV18 and TRBJ1-4, reads NAGVMQNPRHLVRRRGQEARLRCSPMKGHSHVYWYRQLPEEGLKFMVYLQKENIIDESGMPKERFSAEFPKEGPSILRIQQVVRGDSAAYFCASSPPSGDEKLFFGSGTQLSVL.

The rearrangement uses TRBV29-1 and TRBJ1-4; the D gene is possibly TRBD1 (6 bases). The CDR3 runs 15 residues. Germline CDR1 is SQVTM and CDR2 is ANQGSEA. V was trimmed by 4 bases and J by 1 base, leaving 13 bases between them. In DNA form, the CDR3 reads TGCAGCGTTGGGGGGGGCAGGGGAACTAATGAAAAACTGTTTTTT. Encoded protein: CSVGGGRGTNEKLFF.

V is TRBV7-2 and J is TRBJ1-5; maybe TRBD1 (5 bases). This CDR3 is 13 amino acids long. Germline V CDR1 and CDR2: SGHTA, FQGNSA. The V end was cut by 4 bases, the J end by 9 bases, with 13 bases between. The CDR3 DNA is TGTGCCAGCAGCTGGGACGCAGCTCCGCCCCAGCATTTT. Its protein is CASSWDAAPPQHF.

The chain combines TRBV2 with TRBJ1-3; 9 bases agree with TRBD1. The ends lost 3 bases at V and 2 bases at J; junction bases unmatched: 2. The germline gives CDR1 SNHLY, CDR2 FYNNEI. There are 15 residues in the CDR3. CDR3 DNA: TGTGCCAGCAGTGATGGGACAGGGACTGGAAACACCATATATTTT. Protein product: CASSDGTGTGNTIYF.